These T cell receptor beta chains were read from a single sample in a study of T cells in Graves' hyperthyroidism and ophthalmopathy. TCRdb reprocessed the multiplex PCR reads via MiXCR and lists one record per CDR3 protein. The sample shows more than 350,000 distinct CDR3 sequences, roughly 15% of them seen only once. The sequenced sample consisted of blood. The receptors stem from a woman in her sixties or seventies with Graves' ophthalmopathy. Each CDR3 is given with its conserved first and last residue. A clone size is listed for some rows: how often the clone was seen (once, few, many), or a class if it is expanded.

clone size: few; J gene: TRBJ2-1; V gene: TRBV10-1; CDR3 protein: CASSEFAGLAAYNEQFF
clone size: many; J gene: TRBJ2-7; V gene: TRBV11-2; CDR3 protein: CASSRQGVYEQYF
clone size: many; J gene: TRBJ1-4; V gene: TRBV5-8; CDR3 protein: CASSQTGRDEKLFF
clone size: .; J gene: TRBJ2-2; V gene: TRBV20-1; CDR3 protein: CSAKPQTGELFF
clone size: many; J gene: TRBJ2-2; V gene: TRBV5-1; CDR3 protein: CASSLDVPGELFF
clone size: few; J gene: TRBJ2-7; V gene: TRBV14; CDR3 protein: CASSQGRRGSYGQYF
clone size: few; J gene: TRBJ2-7; V gene: TRBV18; CDR3 protein: CASSPRRGRIYEQYF
clone size: many; J gene: TRBJ2-3; V gene: TRBV5-1; CDR3 protein: CASSLQLAGGLTDTQYF
clone size: .; J gene: TRBJ1-5; V gene: TRBV28; CDR3 protein: CASRMGQSNQPQHF
clone size: .; J gene: TRBJ1-2; V gene: TRBV27; CDR3 protein: CASRGSGASVYGYTF
clone size: .; J gene: TRBJ1-3; V gene: TRBV19; CDR3 protein: CASSIGQVSGNTIYF
clone size: few; J gene: TRBJ2-3; V gene: TRBV6-1; CDR3 protein: CASSSLASDTQYF
clone size: many; J gene: TRBJ1-1; V gene: TRBV28; CDR3 protein: CASSWLGAATEAFF
clone size: many; J gene: TRBJ1-1; V gene: TRBV18; CDR3 protein: CASSPAGEAFF
clone size: many; J gene: TRBJ2-1; V gene: TRBV6-2/TRBV6-3; CDR3 protein: CASSTKGTSGRGSYNEQFF
clone size: few; J gene: TRBJ2-1; V gene: TRBV28; CDR3 protein: CASGERSGGSYNEQFF
clone size: .; J gene: TRBJ2-7; V gene: TRBV9; CDR3 protein: CASSVGLADSYEQYF
clone size: .; J gene: TRBJ1-5; V gene: TRBV6-1; CDR3 protein: CASSDRQIYSNQPQHF
clone size: many; J gene: TRBJ2-3; V gene: TRBV20-1; CDR3 protein: CSGGSGFTDTQYF
clone size: many; J gene: TRBJ2-2; V gene: TRBV5-1; CDR3 protein: CASSLEGLGTGELFF
clone size: many; J gene: TRBJ2-5; V gene: TRBV2; CDR3 protein: CASSRMAGVSPQYF
clone size: .; J gene: TRBJ2-3; V gene: TRBV10-3; CDR3 protein: CAIQREALSTDTQYF
clone size: many; J gene: TRBJ2-1; V gene: TRBV19; CDR3 protein: CASNAFIAPHEQFF
clone size: .; J gene: TRBJ1-5; V gene: TRBV7-6; CDR3 protein: CASSSRPGGGQPQHF
clone size: many; J gene: TRBJ2-2; V gene: TRBV2; CDR3 protein: CASRTSGGTGELFF
clone size: .; J gene: TRBJ2-7; V gene: TRBV12-3/TRBV12-4; CDR3 protein: CASSLAPGTGGGEQYF
clone size: few; J gene: TRBJ2-2; V gene: TRBV7-2; CDR3 protein: CASSITGDSTGELFF
clone size: many; J gene: TRBJ2-1; V gene: TRBV2; CDR3 protein: CASSETSGRVVEQFF
clone size: few; J gene: TRBJ2-7; V gene: TRBV24-1; CDR3 protein: CATSDTTSGINEQYF
clone size: .; J gene: TRBJ2-7; V gene: TRBV18; CDR3 protein: CASSPKQGSEQYF
clone size: many; J gene: TRBJ1-1; V gene: TRBV2; CDR3 protein: CASTGARGGTEAFF
clone size: many; J gene: TRBJ2-1; V gene: TRBV5-1; CDR3 protein: CASSPEGWGFNEQFF
clone size: many; J gene: TRBJ2-7; V gene: TRBV11-2; CDR3 protein: CASSPQGGSSYEQYF
clone size: few; J gene: TRBJ1-6; V gene: TRBV5-1; CDR3 protein: CASSSGQSSYNSPLHF
clone size: few; J gene: TRBJ2-2; V gene: TRBV12-3/TRBV12-4; CDR3 protein: CASSRQLADGTGELFF
clone size: .; J gene: TRBJ2-2; V gene: TRBV9; CDR3 protein: CASSPGGGPTEELFF
clone size: few; J gene: TRBJ1-2; V gene: TRBV9; CDR3 protein: CASSGDSWNGYTF
clone size: few; J gene: TRBJ1-4; V gene: TRBV3-1; CDR3 protein: CASSQDRPGNEKLFF
clone size: many; J gene: TRBJ2-7; V gene: TRBV20-1; CDR3 protein: CSASLTSSYEQYF
clone size: .; J gene: TRBJ2-7; V gene: TRBV19; CDR3 protein: CASSQLAGVHEQYF
clone size: few; J gene: TRBJ2-7; V gene: TRBV7-9; CDR3 protein: CASSARGPEQYF
clone size: .; J gene: TRBJ2-6; V gene: TRBV30; CDR3 protein: CASLPVSGANVLTF
clone size: .; J gene: TRBJ1-1; V gene: TRBV20-1; CDR3 protein: CSARETRGALGTEAFF
clone size: many; J gene: TRBJ2-1; V gene: TRBV12-3/TRBV12-4; CDR3 protein: CASLGTSGKALYNEQFF
clone size: few; J gene: TRBJ1-4; V gene: TRBV10-3; CDR3 protein: CAISETRSTNEKLFF
clone size: few; J gene: TRBJ2-3; V gene: TRBV19; CDR3 protein: CASSARVRTDTQYF
clone size: many; J gene: TRBJ1-2; V gene: TRBV12-3/TRBV12-4; CDR3 protein: CASNKGATGYTF